Below, 10 T cell receptor beta chains from the same sample are listed, as sequenced in a study of blood T cell repertoires in COVID-19. Generated by immunoSEQ multiplex PCR, the TCRdb table keeps only in-frame clones and is missing some. The sample carries over 200,000 clones, 65% to 90% recorded once. The sequenced material came from PBMCs or T cells enriched from blood (not recorded which). The receptor set was obtained from a woman aged 50 to 60 with acute COVID-19.

The chain links TRBV7-2 to TRBJ2-2; a weak D match, TRBD1 (6 bases). CDR3 length: 15 residues. Trimming pared 2 bases from V and 7 bases from J, leaving 14 bases between. Germline assignment: CDR1 SGHTA and CDR2 FQGNSA. CDR3 residues: CASSLRQGQVGELFF. Written as DNA, the CDR3 is TGTGCCAGCAGCTTAAGGCAGGGGCAGGTCGGGGAGCTGTTTTTT.

The chain combines TRBV5-3 with TRBJ1-2, with 7 bases identical to TRBD1. TRBV5-3 carries the ORF label, with uncertain function. The ends lost 3 bases at V and 4 bases at J; junction bases unmatched: 6. The CDR3 consists of 14 residues. CDR3 in amino acids: CARSWGQPIYGYTF. The CDR3 DNA is TGTGCCAGAAGCTGGGGACAGCCCATCTATGGCTACACCTTC.

The V and J genes are TRBV5-8 and TRBJ1-4; TRBD1 matches at 8 bases. The V gene's germline CDR1 is SGHTS and CDR2 YDEGEE. The CDR3 totals 16 residues. Unmatched junction bases numbered 12, after V lost 1 base and J lost 10 bases. The CDR3 spells CASSLFTGQGLAKLFF. The CDR3 DNA reads as TGTGCCAGCAGCTTGTTTACCGGACAGGGCTTAGCAAAACTGTTTTTT.

J is TRBJ2-2 and V is TRBV15; TRBD2 matches at 14 bases. CDR3 length: 17 residues. The germline V gene encodes CDR1 LNHNV and CDR2 YYDKDF (reference sequence). V shed 5 bases, J shed 6 bases, and the junction held 8 bases outside the gene matches. The CDR3 protein is CATSGGGLAGVSGELFF. DNA for the CDR3: TGTGCCACCAGCGGAGGGGGACTAGCGGGAGTCTCCGGGGAGCTGTTTTTT. Full variable domain (rest looked up from reference TRBV15 and TRBJ2-2): DAMVIQNPRYQVTQFGKPVTLSCSQTLNHNVMYWYQQKSSQAPKLLFHYYDKDFNNEADTPDNFQSRRPNTSFCFLDIRSPGLGDTAMYLCATSGGGLAGVSGELFFGEGSRLTVL.

The J gene is TRBJ2-2, the V gene TRBV7-2; a possible D gene is TRBD2 (5 bases). The CDR3 runs to 18 residues. V gave up 4 bases and J gave up 8 bases, with 26 bases separating them. Germline loops: CDR1 SGHTA, CDR2 FQGNSA. The DNA of the CDR3 is TGTGCCAGCAGCTCTAGCCTGACTCCAGTTGAGGCAAAGGGGGAGCTGTTTTTT. Translated, it gives CASSSSLTPVEAKGELFF.

A few counts support this clone. The chain recombines TRBV3-1 (or the pseudogene TRBV3-2) with TRBJ1-4, with D possibly matching TRBD1 (6 bases). V lost 4 bases to trimming and J lost 4 bases, with 10 bases between them. Germline-derived CDR1 and CDR2 are LGHDT and YNNKEL (reference sequence). The CDR3 contains 14 residues. The CDR3 is CASSRGQVNEKLFF. CDR3 coding DNA: TGTGCCAGCAGCCGGGGGCAGGTTAATGAAAAACTGTTTTTT.

The DNA of the CDR3 is TGTGCCAGCAGTACACTAGCGGGGGGTCTTAGTGAGCAGTTCTTC. It codes for CASSTLAGGLSEQFF. The chain uses TRBV6-2 or TRBV6-3 and TRBJ2-1; 12 bases map to TRBD2. Per the germline V gene, CDR1 is MNHEY and CDR2 is SVGEGT. The CDR3 length is 15 residues. The V gene end was trimmed by 5 bases and the J gene end by 9 bases; junction bases not matched to a gene: 8.

The chain's CDR3 is CASSLGDLSSYEQYF. The CDR3 coding sequence is TGTGCCAGCAGCTTGGGGGACTTGAGCTCCTACGAGCAGTACTTC. The chain recombines TRBV7-2 with TRBJ2-7, with a possible D match to TRBD2 (6 bases). CDR3 length: 15 residues. Trimming removed 3 bases at V and 0 bases at J, with 12 bases between. Germline values: CDR1 SGHTA, CDR2 FQGNSA. The variable domain in full, with the rest retrieved from reference TRBV7-2 and TRBJ2-7, is GAGVSQSPSNKVTEKGKDVELRCDPISGHTALYWYRQSLGQGLEFLIYFQGNSAPDKSGLPSDRFSAERTGGSVSTLTIQRTQQEDSAVYLCASSLGDLSSYEQYFGPGTRLTVT.

This clone was observed a handful of times. The genes are TRBV4-3 and TRBJ1-1; a possible D gene is TRBD1 (5 bases). Germline loops: CDR1 LGHNA, CDR2 YSLEER. This CDR3 spans 14 amino acids. With 4 bases removed from V and 4 bases from J, the gap between germline ends came to 13 bases. CDR3 protein: CASSLRGGGTEAFF. In DNA form, the CDR3 reads TGCGCCAGCAGCCTCCGGGGGGGAGGCACTGAAGCTTTCTTT.

The chain uses TRBV7-9 and TRBJ1-1; TRBD1 matches at 7 bases. Trimming removed 1 base from V and 3 bases from J; junction bases left unmatched: 5. This CDR3 comprises 15 residues. The V gene's germline CDR1 is SEHNR and CDR2 FQNEAQ (reference sequence). The chain's CDR3 is CASSLGDRRDTEAFF. CDR3 coding DNA: TGTGCCAGCAGCTTAGGGGACAGAAGGGACACTGAAGCTTTCTTT.